This T cell receptor beta chain is drawn from a study of blood T cells in healthy people across ages. The authors ran a second PCR of about 7 to 11 cycles using a sample-barcoded 5' primer and a J-beta primer mix. From the 5' RACE reads, TCRdb called clonotypes with MiXCR, one entry per CDR3 protein. The profile shows around 1.5 million distinct CDR3 sequences, roughly 45% of them singletons. The count of this clonotype is one. Germline values: CDR1 SGHTA, CDR2 FQGNSA. This CDR3 has 12 residues. Between the trimmed V and J ends, which lost 6 bases and 8 bases, there was a span of 13 bases. The chain combines TRBV7-2 with TRBJ1-1; perhaps TRBD1 as D (6 bases). Sequenced material: blood. The TCR sequence derives from a woman aged 18-29 years in good health. The CDR3 DNA reads as TGTGCCAGCAGGCAAAACGACAGGGAAGCTTTCTTT. It yields the protein CASRQNDREAFF.